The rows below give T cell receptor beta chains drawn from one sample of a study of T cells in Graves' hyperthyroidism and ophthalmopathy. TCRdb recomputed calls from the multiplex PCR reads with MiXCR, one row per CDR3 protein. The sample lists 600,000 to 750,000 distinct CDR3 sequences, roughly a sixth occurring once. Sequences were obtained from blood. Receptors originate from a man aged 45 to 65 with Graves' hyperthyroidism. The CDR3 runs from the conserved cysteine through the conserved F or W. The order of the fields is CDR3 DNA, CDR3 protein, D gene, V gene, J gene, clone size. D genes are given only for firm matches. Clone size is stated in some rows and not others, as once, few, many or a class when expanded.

cdr3_nt: TGTGCCAGCAGCCAAACCTATGGGGGTTTAGGGTACGAGCAGTACTTC
cdr3_aa: CASSQTYGGLGYEQYF
d_call: NA
v_call: TRBV4-2
j_call: TRBJ2-7
clone_size: few

cdr3_nt: TGTGCCTGGAGTGTAAATCGGTATACGCAGTATTTT
cdr3_aa: CAWSVNRYTQYF
d_call: NA
v_call: TRBV30
j_call: TRBJ2-3
clone_size: many

cdr3_nt: TGTGCCACCAGCAGGGGGAGGGGGAGGCAAGAGACCCAGTACTTC
cdr3_aa: CATSRGRGRQETQYF
d_call: NA
v_call: TRBV15
j_call: TRBJ2-5
clone_size: many

cdr3_nt: TGTGCCAGCAGCCTTATCTATGCGGGACAGGGTATAGCTTTCTTT
cdr3_aa: CASSLIYAGQGIAFF
d_call: TRBD1
v_call: TRBV5-5
j_call: TRBJ1-1
clone_size: NA

cdr3_nt: TGTGCCAGCAGCCTCCTTGGGGGCAATGAGCAGTTCTTC
cdr3_aa: CASSLLGGNEQFF
d_call: NA
v_call: TRBV27
j_call: TRBJ2-1
clone_size: many

cdr3_nt: TGCAGTGCTAGCCCTTGGTTGGGGGAGACCCAGTACTTC
cdr3_aa: CSASPWLGETQYF
d_call: NA
v_call: TRBV20-1
j_call: TRBJ2-5
clone_size: many

cdr3_nt: TGTGCCAGCAGTTTGACCCAAAGGGGAAGCTCCTATAATTCACCCCTCCACTTT
cdr3_aa: CASSLTQRGSSYNSPLHF
d_call: NA
v_call: TRBV27
j_call: TRBJ1-6
clone_size: few

cdr3_nt: TGCAGTGCTACTAGCGGACATCCCAATCAGCCCCAGCATTTT
cdr3_aa: CSATSGHPNQPQHF
d_call: NA
v_call: TRBV20-1
j_call: TRBJ1-5
clone_size: NA

cdr3_nt: TGTGCCAGCAGCTTAGAAGCGGCCCTTTACAATGAGCAGTTCTTC
cdr3_aa: CASSLEAALYNEQFF
d_call: NA
v_call: TRBV7-2
j_call: TRBJ2-1
clone_size: NA

cdr3_nt: TGTGCCAGCAGTGACTCCGGGACTAGTAACAATGAGCAGTTCTTC
cdr3_aa: CASSDSGTSNNEQFF
d_call: TRBD2
v_call: TRBV6-1
j_call: TRBJ2-1
clone_size: NA

cdr3_nt: TGTGCCAGCAGCTTAGTAGGACAGGGCAGCGGGGAGCTGTTTTTT
cdr3_aa: CASSLVGQGSGELFF
d_call: TRBD1
v_call: TRBV7-2
j_call: TRBJ2-2
clone_size: many

cdr3_nt: TGTGCCACCAGTGACCCCGGGACAGGGGATTACGAGCAGTACTTC
cdr3_aa: CATSDPGTGDYEQYF
d_call: TRBD1
v_call: TRBV24-1
j_call: TRBJ2-7
clone_size: NA

cdr3_nt: TGTGCCTGGAGGACCCTAGGGGGCTACGAGCAGTACTTC
cdr3_aa: CAWRTLGGYEQYF
d_call: NA
v_call: TRBV30
j_call: TRBJ2-7
clone_size: few

cdr3_nt: TGTGCCATCAGTGAGACAACTGGGCGGCTCTACAATGAGCAGTTCTTC
cdr3_aa: CAISETTGRLYNEQFF
d_call: NA
v_call: TRBV10-3
j_call: TRBJ2-1
clone_size: NA

cdr3_nt: TGTGCCTGGAACCCTCTGGGCTATGGCTACACCTTC
cdr3_aa: CAWNPLGYGYTF
d_call: NA
v_call: TRBV30
j_call: TRBJ1-2
clone_size: NA

cdr3_nt: TGTGCCAGCACTGACGGGACCTACGAGCAGTACTTC
cdr3_aa: CASTDGTYEQYF
d_call: NA
v_call: TRBV12-3/TRBV12-4
j_call: TRBJ2-7
clone_size: many

cdr3_nt: TGTGCCAGCAGCCCCAACCGGGACTCAAGAAATTCACCCCTCCACTTT
cdr3_aa: CASSPNRDSRNSPLHF
d_call: NA
v_call: TRBV11-1
j_call: TRBJ1-6
clone_size: NA

cdr3_nt: TGCAGCGTGAGAGGACAGGGCAACACTGAAGCTTTCTTT
cdr3_aa: CSVRGQGNTEAFF
d_call: TRBD1
v_call: TRBV29-1
j_call: TRBJ1-1
clone_size: few

cdr3_nt: TGCGCCAGCAGCTTGGCGGGAGGCACCTACAATGAGGAGTTCTTC
cdr3_aa: CASSLAGGTYNEEFF
d_call: TRBD2
v_call: TRBV5-1
j_call: TRBJ2-1
clone_size: NA

cdr3_nt: TGTGCCAGCAGCTTGGGTACGTCCGACTACGAGCAGTACTTC
cdr3_aa: CASSLGTSDYEQYF
d_call: NA
v_call: TRBV7-9
j_call: TRBJ2-7
clone_size: many

cdr3_nt: TGTGCCAGCAGTTTAACAGGGTCTGAAGCTTTCTTT
cdr3_aa: CASSLTGSEAFF
d_call: NA
v_call: TRBV27
j_call: TRBJ1-1
clone_size: many

cdr3_nt: TGTGCCAGTAGTAGGGCTAGCGGGAGCCTGAGCTCCTACAATGAGCAGTTCTTC
cdr3_aa: CASSRASGSLSSYNEQFF
d_call: TRBD2
v_call: TRBV19
j_call: TRBJ2-1
clone_size: few

cdr3_nt: TGTGCCAGCAGAACTAGCGGGAGTTTGCAGTTCTTC
cdr3_aa: CASRTSGSLQFF
d_call: TRBD2
v_call: TRBV6-2/TRBV6-3
j_call: TRBJ2-1
clone_size: NA

cdr3_nt: TGTGCCACCAGTGATTTGCGTGACTACAATGAGCAGTTCTTC
cdr3_aa: CATSDLRDYNEQFF
d_call: NA
v_call: TRBV24-1
j_call: TRBJ2-1
clone_size: NA

cdr3_nt: TGTGCCAGCGCGCGGACAGAGAACAATGAGCAGTTCTTC
cdr3_aa: CASARTENNEQFF
d_call: NA
v_call: TRBV6-2/TRBV6-3
j_call: TRBJ2-1
clone_size: few

cdr3_nt: TGTGCCAGCAGCCCGGACAGGGTATCCTACGAGCAGTACTTC
cdr3_aa: CASSPDRVSYEQYF
d_call: TRBD1
v_call: TRBV18
j_call: TRBJ2-7
clone_size: many

cdr3_nt: TGCGCCAGCAGCCAAGAGTTCAGGGAGGTGGGCTACACCTTC
cdr3_aa: CASSQEFREVGYTF
d_call: NA
v_call: TRBV4-1
j_call: TRBJ1-2
clone_size: NA

cdr3_nt: TGTGCCAGCAGCCTCGGGGTTTGGAATTCACCCCTCCACTTT
cdr3_aa: CASSLGVWNSPLHF
d_call: NA
v_call: TRBV27
j_call: TRBJ1-6
clone_size: NA

cdr3_nt: TGTGCCAGCCAAACACAGGGGGCAGGCTATGGCTACACCTTC
cdr3_aa: CASQTQGAGYGYTF
d_call: TRBD1
v_call: TRBV2
j_call: TRBJ1-2
clone_size: many

cdr3_nt: TGTGCCAGCAGGAGAAAGCGGGACCGATACTACAATGAGCAGTTCTTC
cdr3_aa: CASRRKRDRYYNEQFF
d_call: TRBD2
v_call: TRBV28
j_call: TRBJ2-1
clone_size: few

cdr3_nt: TGTGCCAGCAGGCCGGGACTAGCGAACAATGAGCAGTTCTTC
cdr3_aa: CASRPGLANNEQFF
d_call: TRBD2
v_call: TRBV11-2
j_call: TRBJ2-1
clone_size: many

cdr3_nt: TGCGCCAGCAGTGAGTCGAAACTAGCGGGATCCTACGAGCAGTACTTC
cdr3_aa: CASSESKLAGSYEQYF
d_call: TRBD2
v_call: TRBV10-2
j_call: TRBJ2-7
clone_size: NA

cdr3_nt: TGTGCCAGCAGCGTCCGGGACAGGAGCCTGGAGCAGTACTTC
cdr3_aa: CASSVRDRSLEQYF
d_call: TRBD1
v_call: TRBV9
j_call: TRBJ2-7
clone_size: many

cdr3_nt: TGTGCCAGCAGGGTACATGTGAACACTGAAGCTTTCTTT
cdr3_aa: CASRVHVNTEAFF
d_call: NA
v_call: TRBV2
j_call: TRBJ1-1
clone_size: few

cdr3_nt: TGTGCCAGCGCGGGACTAGCTGCCTACAATGAGCAGCTCTTC
cdr3_aa: CASAGLAAYNEQLF
d_call: TRBD2
v_call: TRBV18
j_call: TRBJ2-1
clone_size: NA